This TCR beta chain was observed in a study of blood T cell repertoires in COVID-19. Study in general: The United States, Italy and Spain provided the acute and convalescent COVID-19 samples.

CDR3 length: 14 residues. Germline values: CDR1 GTSNPN, CDR2 SVGIG (reference sequence). With V trimmed by 4 bases and J by 8 bases, 10 bases remained unmatched. In the authors' methods: Using reference gene primer amplification, nucleated cell counts were estimated. Method: immunoSEQ multiplex PCR; TCRdb's copy keeps in-frame clones and lacks some. D and trimming were read from the DNA, whereas the V and J calls and clone size are those reported in that table. This table holds some 240,000 clones, approximately 90% found once. Specimen: peripheral blood. The V and J genes are TRBV30 and TRBJ1-2, with TRBD1 matching 10 bases. This sequence was found in a man between 60 and 70 years old who had recovered from COVID-19. The CDR3 loop is CAWNRDRGKEGYTF. CDR3 DNA: TGTGCCTGGAACCGGGACAGGGGAAAAGAAGGCTACACCTTC.